Given below is one TCR beta chain in context. Germline values: CDR1 SGHDN, CDR2 FVKESK. This CDR3 is built from 15 residues. V was pared by 4 bases and J by 2 bases, with 12 bases between. Libraries were prepared by immunoSEQ multiplex PCR; TCRdb keeps only in-frame clonotypes and omits some of them. This table has around 450,000 clones, about 90% appearing once. The sample originates from a study of Ad26.COV2.S vaccination and SARS-CoV-2 variants. Treatment defined: some 20 received Ad26.COV2.S at low or high dose, single or two shots; about 5 received placebo; per-sample allocation not given. After the first vaccine or placebo injection, samples were drawn on day 63.

The rearrangement uses TRBV14 and TRBJ2-1; maybe TRBD2 (5 bases). This clonotype was obtained from a person aged 18-65 years who received the Ad26.COV2.S COVID-19 vaccine or a placebo. The sample was peripheral blood, taken in a trial of Ad26.COV2.S vaccine versus placebo. The CDR3 here is CASSRRRAAYNEQFF. Here the CDR3 DNA reads TGTGCCAGCAGCCGACGGAGAGCGGCCTACAATGAGCAGTTCTTC. Looking up the rest from reference TRBV14 and TRBJ2-1 gives the full variable domain: EAGVTQFPSHSVIEKGQTVTLRCDPISGHDNLYWYRRVMGKEIKFLLHFVKESKQDESGMPNNRFLAERTGGTYSTLKVQPAELEDSGVYFCASSRRRAAYNEQFFGPGTRLTVL.